This TCR beta chain is from a study of T cells after yellow fever vaccination. The CDR3 length is 12 residues. The V gene lost 8 bases and the J gene lost 7 bases, with 14 bases spanning the gap. Germline-derived CDR1 and CDR2 are MGHDK and SYGVNS. Each CDR3 protein is one row after TCRdb ran MiXCR on the 5' RACE reads. Of some 300,000 distinct CDR3 sequences listed, about 10% are singletons. The specimen comprised CD4+ T cells sorted from PBMCs, sampled 45 days after the yellow fever booster vaccination. The TCR was taken from a man younger than 35 who received the YFV17D yellow fever vaccine. The chain links TRBV25-1 to TRBJ1-1, with a weak D call TRBD1 (5 bases). CDR3: CASVLQGGEAFF. DNA of the CDR3: TGTGCCAGCGTCCTTCAGGGAGGTGAAGCTTTCTTT.